These 9 T cell receptor beta chains came from one sample sequenced in a study of blood T cell repertoires in COVID-19. Assay: immunoSEQ multiplex PCR; the TCRdb copy retains only in-frame clones and omits some. This table holds around 53,000 clones, around nine tenths found once. Sample: peripheral blood. These receptors originate from a human donor in a cohort sampled during active COVID-19.

V usage is TRBV7-2 and J usage is TRBJ2-6, with D possibly TRBD1 on 6 matching bases. Trimming took 6 bases from V and 0 from J, leaving 21 bases between them. Per the germline V gene, CDR1 is SGHTA and CDR2 is FQGNSA. CDR3 length: 19 residues. CDR3 in DNA: TGTGCCAGCAGTACAGGGTTCTCCCCTTTTTACTCTGGGGCCAACGTCCTGACTTTC. It specifies CASSTGFSPFYSGANVLTF.

The chain couples TRBV20-1 to TRBJ2-7; D unresolved. The V end lost 4 bases, the J end lost 0 bases, and 4 bases lay between the germline ends. CDR1 is DFQATT, CDR2 SNEGSKA, per germline (reference sequence). The CDR3 is made up of 11 amino acids. The CDR3 nucleotides are TGCAGTGCTACCAGCTCCTACGAGCAGTACGTC. Translated: CSATSSYEQYV.

This chain joins TRBV7-2 and TRBJ2-2; D gene ambiguous. CDR3 length: 12 residues. Germline-derived CDR1 and CDR2 are SGHTA and FQGNSA. Trimming removed 4 bases from V and 2 bases from J, with 2 bases in between. The CDR3 here is CASSSNTGELFF. In nucleotides, the CDR3 is TGTGCCAGCAGCTCTAACACCGGGGAGCTGTTTTTT.

The chain carries TRBV30 and TRBJ2-1; D possibly corresponds to TRBD2 (6 bases). CDR1 and CDR2 (germline): GTSNPN, SVGIG (reference sequence). The V end lost 0 bases, the J end lost 10 bases, and 19 bases lay between the germline ends. CDR3 length: 15 residues. CDR3 in DNA: TGTGCCTGGAGTGTGGGCGAGACCGCGGGGCGGGAGCAGTTCTTC. Amino acids: CAWSVGETAGREQFF.

The rearrangement uses TRBV19 and TRBJ2-5; D is perhaps TRBD2 (6 bases). V was cut by 3 bases and J by 2 bases, with 16 bases left in between. This CDR3 is 16 amino acids long. Germline CDR1 and CDR2: LNHDA and SQIVND (reference sequence). Here the CDR3 reads CASSMGLGGAQETQYF. The CDR3 DNA reads TGTGCCAGTAGTATGGGACTCGGCGGGGCGCAAGAGACCCAGTACTTC.

The gene calls are TRBV2 and TRBJ1-2; 12 nucleotides align to TRBD1. CDR1 and CDR2 (germline): SNHLY, FYNNEI. The V segment lost 6 bases and the J segment 5 bases; nucleotides outside the gene matches: 7. The CDR3 spans 15 residues. DNA for the CDR3: TGTGCCAGCAGCCGGGGACAGGGGGCTTCGTATGGCTACACCTTC. This gives the protein CASSRGQGASYGYTF.

The chain joins TRBV4-3 to TRBJ2-2, with 10 bases lining up with TRBD2. V was pared by 0 bases and J by 2 bases, with 3 bases of the junction left unmatched. Germline CDR1 reads LGHNA; CDR2 reads YSLEER. The CDR3 extends over 17 amino acids. As DNA, the CDR3 is TGCGCCAGCAGCCAAGAAACTAGCGGGGTAAACACCGGGGAGCTGTTTTTT. Translated, it gives CASSQETSGVNTGELFF.

The chain links TRBV6-5 to TRBJ1-2; D gene uncertain. This CDR3 region has 13 residues. Trimming removed 2 bases at V and 5 bases at J, with 9 bases between. The germline gives CDR1 MNHEY, CDR2 SVGAGI. The CDR3 here is CASSYEGLYGYTF. The DNA of the CDR3 is TGTGCCAGCAGTTACGAGGGTTTGTATGGCTACACCTTC.

The genes are TRBV21-1 and TRBJ1-5. TRBV21-1 is a recognized pseudogene. The CDR3 runs 11 residues. The CDR3 spells CASRLAQPQHF. CDR3 in DNA: TGTGCCAGCAGACTAGCTCAGCCCCAGCATTTT.